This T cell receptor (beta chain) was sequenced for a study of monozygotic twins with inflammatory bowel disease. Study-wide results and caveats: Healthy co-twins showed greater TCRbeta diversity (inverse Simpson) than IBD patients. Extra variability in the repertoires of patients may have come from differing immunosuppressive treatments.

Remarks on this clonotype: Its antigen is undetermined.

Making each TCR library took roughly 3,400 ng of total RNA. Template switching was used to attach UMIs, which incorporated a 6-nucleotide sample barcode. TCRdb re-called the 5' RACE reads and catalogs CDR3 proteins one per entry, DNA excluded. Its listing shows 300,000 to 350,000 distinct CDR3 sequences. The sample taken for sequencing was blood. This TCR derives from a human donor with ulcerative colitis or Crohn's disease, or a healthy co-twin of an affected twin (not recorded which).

CDR3 loop: CASTSPRGTLISYEQYF. V is TRBV28 and J is TRBJ2-7; TCRdb names TRBD1, which stays unverified in the absence of DNA. The germline V gene encodes CDR1 MDHEN and CDR2 SYDVKM. The length of the CDR3 is 17 residues.